Listed below are T cell receptor beta chains from one sample, sequenced in a study of blood T cell repertoires in COVID-19. Profiled with immunoSEQ multiplex PCR; TCRdb holds only in-frame clones, not every one. Of about 160,000 clones in the sample, around 80% were seen once. The sequencing sample was made of PBMCs or T cells enriched from blood (not recorded which). Receptors originate from a woman aged 50 to 60 who had recovered from COVID-19. Each CDR3 is given with its conserved first and last residue. D genes are given only for firm matches. Not all rows give a size; the values are once, few, many and, for expanded clones, a class.

length: 14; size: .; J: TRBJ2-7; V: TRBV5-6; D: TRBD2; CDR3: CASNPSGGVDEQYF; DNA: TGTGCCAGCAACCCTAGCGGGGGAGTCGACGAGCAGTACTTC
length: 19; size: .; J: TRBJ2-4; V: TRBV7-9; D: TRBD2; CDR3: CASSLHRTSGIGAKNIQYF; DNA: TGTGCCAGCAGCCTCCACCGGACTAGCGGGATAGGGGCCAAAAACATTCAGTACTTC
length: 12; size: .; J: TRBJ1-2; V: TRBV3-1/TRBV3-2; D: .; CDR3: CASSSPAGVGLF; DNA: TGTGCCAGCAGCTCACCAGCCGGGGTCGGGCTCTTC
length: 14; size: once; J: TRBJ2-5; V: TRBV2; D: TRBD2; CDR3: CASSSFGTKETQYF; DNA: TGTGCCAGCAGTTCCTTCGGGACTAAAGAGACCCAGTACTTC
length: 13; size: .; J: TRBJ1-1; V: TRBV12-3/TRBV12-4; D: .; CDR3: CASSWGEMTEAFF; DNA: TGTGCCAGCAGTTGGGGGGAAATGACTGAAGCTTTCTTT
length: 17; size: .; J: TRBJ1-4; V: TRBV18; D: TRBD1; CDR3: CASSSGQGGTTNEKLFF; DNA: TGTGCCAGCTCGTCCGGACAGGGAGGAACAACTAATGAAAAACTGTTTTTT
length: 15; size: .; J: TRBJ2-2; V: TRBV2; D: TRBD1; CDR3: CASSRGQGTAGELFF; DNA: TGTGCCAGCAGTAGGGGACAGGGTACGGCCGGGGAGCTGTTTTTT
length: 13; size: .; J: TRBJ2-2; V: TRBV2; D: .; CDR3: CASRSFNTGELFF; DNA: TGTGCCAGCAGGAGTTTCAACACCGGGGAGCTGTTTTTT
length: 16; size: .; J: TRBJ1-4; V: TRBV5-4; D: .; CDR3: CASSLAHRGGDEKLFF; DNA: TGTGCCAGCAGCTTGGCGCACCGGGGGGGCGATGAAAAACTGTTTTTT
length: 14; size: .; J: TRBJ1-1; V: TRBV6-1; D: .; CDR3: CASSDPTPPREAFF; DNA: TGTGCCAGCAGTGACCCAACACCTCCCCGTGAAGCTTTCTTT
length: 15; size: .; J: TRBJ2-7; V: TRBV18; D: .; CDR3: CASSPPKAGIHEQYF; DNA: TGTGCCAGCTCACCCCCCAAAGCGGGTATCCACGAGCAGTACTTC
length: 13; size: .; J: TRBJ1-2; V: TRBV12-3/TRBV12-4; D: .; CDR3: CASNTGSHYGYTF; DNA: TGTGCCAGCAACACGGGGAGCCACTATGGCTACACCTTC